The 5 T cell receptor beta chains listed next were all sequenced from one sample in a study of OX40 agonist ivuxolimab in advanced cancers. The library was produced with the immunoSEQ multiplex PCR assay. The table comes from immuneACCESS by way of TCRdb, which keeps in-frame sequences with V and J called. Part of the clones is missing from these tables; in studies checked, under half for an unresolved V gene and the rest for unknown reasons. The sample contains about 38,000 clones, about nine tenths of them found a single time. Less than 50% of the sample is in the top ten clones. The specimen was CD4+ or CD8+ T cells sorted from blood, collected in a trial of the OX40 agonist ivuxolimab. These receptors all stem from an adult with an advanced solid tumor such as melanoma, head and neck, liver or kidney cancer.

There are a few counts of this clone. The chain links TRBV4-1 to TRBJ2-7; D is ambiguous. The V gene lost 1 base and the J gene lost 2 bases, with 12 bases spanning the gap. The CDR3 runs 15 residues. Germline V gene lookup returns CDR1 MGHRA and CDR2 YSYEKL. The CDR3 coding sequence is TGCGCCAGCAGCCAAGTGGGGATTACGGCCTACGAGCAGTACTTC. It codes for CASSQVGITAYEQYF.

The V call is TRBV2, the J call TRBJ2-7; 8 positions agree with TRBD1. The V segment lost 6 bases and the J segment 5 bases; nucleotides outside the gene matches: 15. Germline V CDR1 and CDR2: SNHLY, FYNNEI. The CDR3 sequence is 16 residues long. The CDR3 coding sequence is TGTGCCAGCAGCGGATCGAGGACAGGGCCGGGGGACGAGCAGTACTTC. Translation: CASSGSRTGPGDEQYF.

This rearrangement joins TRBV7-2 to TRBJ2-7; 7 bases agree with TRBD1. CDR1 is SGHTA and CDR2 is FQGNSA in the germline V gene. V dropped 5 bases and J dropped 2; count of bases not matched to a gene: 6. The CDR3 sequence is 14 residues long. The CDR3 loop reads CASSQGTAPYEQYF. As DNA, the CDR3 is TGTGCCAGCAGCCAGGGGACAGCTCCCTACGAGCAGTACTTC.

This chain joins TRBV27 and TRBJ2-7; TRBD1 agrees at 7 bases. CDR1 is MNHEY and CDR2 is SMNVEV in the germline V gene (reference sequence). The CDR3 runs 14 residues. The V gene end was trimmed by 5 bases and the J gene end by 1 base; junction bases not matched to a gene: 5. The CDR3 DNA reads as TGTGCCAGCAGTACCCGGGACAGTTCCTACGAGCAGTACTTC. Protein product: CASSTRDSSYEQYF.

J is TRBJ1-1 and V is TRBV11-2; D call uncertain. With 4 bases removed from V and 3 bases from J, the gap between germline ends came to 15 bases. The CDR3 runs to 15 residues. Germline V gene sequence: CDR1 SGHAT, CDR2 FQNNGV. CDR3 in amino acids: CASSSIRGADTEAFF. CDR3 in DNA: TGTGCCAGCAGCTCGATACGGGGTGCGGACACTGAAGCTTTCTTT.